This T cell receptor (beta chain) was sequenced in a study of CD8 T cells in Susac syndrome. The RNA input was about 0.5 to 1 ug, and it was reverse transcribed with random hexamers. TCRdb used MiXCR to reprocess the immunoSEQ multiplex PCR reads, holding one entry per CDR3 protein. The sample contains 130,000 to 150,000 distinct CDR3 sequences, around 94% of which appear only once. V gave up 7 bases and J gave up 2 bases, with 7 bases separating them. Germline values: CDR1 MNHEY, CDR2 SMNVEV (reference sequence). The CDR3 loop spans 12 amino acids. The V and J genes are TRBV27 and TRBJ2-3; a weak D match, TRBD1 (5 bases). The sequenced material came from CD8+ T cells from PBMCs. The receptor was isolated from a human donor in good health. The CDR3 loop reads CASKDNTDTQYF. In nucleotides, the CDR3 is TGTGCCAGCAAGGACAACACAGATACGCAGTATTTT.